This record covers a single T cell receptor (beta chain). Its antigen is undetermined. Sequenced by immunoSEQ multiplex PCR; TCRdb stores in-frame clones only, minus some. The table has about 150,000 clones, approximately 86% seen once. These data are taken from a study of cytomegalovirus exposure and HLA in healthy donors. Study-level background: A later analysis reported the same platform for the roughly 110 validation repertoires and the roughly 700 first-cohort repertoires. Study outcomes and limitations: Among TCR beta chains, those listed as cytomegalovirus-associated numbered about 150.

The germline gives CDR1 SGHTA, CDR2 FQGTGA. The V and J ends lost 1 base and 6 bases respectively, with 6 bases between them. The CDR3 has 13 residues. The rearrangement links TRBV7-3 to TRBJ2-2; a weak D match, TRBD1 (5 bases). This TCR was recovered from a man younger than 30 in good health and CMV-seropositive. Input material: PBMCs. In DNA form, the CDR3 reads TGTGCCAGCAGCTTAATAGGGGCCGGGGAGCTGTTTTTT. Amino acids: CASSLIGAGELFF.